Shown below are 16 T cell receptor beta chains from a single sample sequenced in a study of T cell changes during pregnancy in multiple sclerosis (dated by TCRdb to about 2019). Library prep was done by the immunoSEQ multiplex PCR assay. Sourced from immuneACCESS, this table was stored by TCRdb with only in-frame sequences that have V and J called. A share of the clones is absent; for the studies checked, an unresolved V gene accounts for under half, and the remainder has no known explanation. For this sample the table gives approximately 48,000 clones, of which about 93% were detected only once. In total, the top ten clones hold 0.39% of the sample. Sequenced material: CD4+ T cells from peripheral blood mononuclear cells, taken after pregnancy. These receptors were obtained from a female donor with multiple sclerosis, enrolled in a pregnancy study.

This clone has just a few counts. The gene calls are TRBV6-6 and TRBJ2-7, with TRBD1 identical over 10 bases. Trimming removed 6 bases from V and 4 bases from J; junction bases left unmatched: 6. The CDR3 has 14 residues. In germline, CDR1 is MNHNY, CDR2 SVGAGI (reference sequence). In DNA form, the CDR3 reads TGTGCCAGCAGGTCTGACAGGGGGCCGTACGAGCAGTACTTC. This gives the protein CASRSDRGPYEQYF.

This chain links TRBV6-5 with TRBJ1-1, with D hard to call. Trimming stripped 3 bases from V and 3 bases from J, with 11 bases between. Per the germline V gene, CDR1 is MNHEY and CDR2 is SVGAGI. The CDR3 has 14 amino acids. This CDR3 is CASSYTGRDTEAFF. In nucleotides, the CDR3 is TGTGCCAGCAGTTATACGGGGAGGGACACTGAAGCTTTCTTT.

V is TRBV7-2 and J is TRBJ2-7, with 9 bases that match TRBD1. CDR3 length: 15 residues. From germline, CDR1 is SGHTA and CDR2 FQGNSA. The V gene end was trimmed by 5 bases and the J gene end by 5 bases; junction bases not matched to a gene: 10. CDR3 loop: CASSGPGQGINEQYF. The CDR3 region has the DNA TGTGCCAGCAGCGGTCCGGGACAGGGTATAAACGAGCAGTACTTC.

The CDR3: CASKTGRDNEQFF. The CDR3 DNA reads as TGTGCCAGCAAGACAGGGAGAGACAATGAGCAGTTCTTC. The V and J genes are TRBV27 and TRBJ2-1, with 7 positions matching TRBD1. Germline V gene sequence: CDR1 MNHEY, CDR2 SMNVEV (reference sequence). Losses at the gene ends were 7 bases for V and 5 bases for J; bases not matched to a gene: 5. CDR3 length equals 13 residues.

The J gene is TRBJ2-7, the V gene TRBV7-8; D is perhaps TRBD2 (6 bases). V dropped 3 bases and J dropped 5 bases, with 11 bases sitting between them. The germline V gene has CDR1 SGHVS and CDR2 FQNEAQ. This CDR3 has 13 amino acids. CDR3 DNA: TGTGCCAGCAGCTTCGGGACTCAGAACGAGCAGTACTTC. Translation gives CASSFGTQNEQYF.

The V gene is TRBV19, the J gene TRBJ2-5, with D perhaps matching TRBD1 (6 bases). V was trimmed by 9 bases and J by 5 bases, leaving 22 bases between them. Germline-derived CDR1 and CDR2 are LNHDA and SQIVND (reference sequence). The CDR3 is made up of 15 amino acids. DNA of the CDR3: TGTGCCAGCTCATACAGGGTAGACCCGGGCGAGACCCAGTACTTC. Translation gives CASSYRVDPGETQYF.

V is TRBV29-1 and J is TRBJ2-7; no clear D. From germline, CDR1 is SQVTM and CDR2 ANQGSEA. The CDR3 contains 11 residues. Trimming removed 7 bases at V and 3 bases at J, with 10 bases between. CDR3 sequence reads: CSADTNYEQYF. CDR3 DNA sequence: TGCAGCGCCGACACGAACTACGAGCAGTACTTC.

V usage is TRBV5-1 and J usage is TRBJ2-6; TRBD1 matches 7 bases. The junction had 4 bases not matched to a gene; V was cut back by 1 base and J by 0 bases. Germline V gene lookup returns CDR1 SGHRS and CDR2 YFSETQ. The CDR3 length is 17 residues. CDR3 sequence reads: CASSLTGVISGANVLTF. CDR3 coding DNA: TGCGCCAGCAGCTTGACAGGGGTCATCTCTGGGGCCAACGTCCTGACTTTC. Full variable domain (outside the CDR3, taken from reference TRBV5-1 and TRBJ2-6): KAGVTQTPRYLIKTRGQQVTLSCSPISGHRSVSWYQQTPGQGLQFLFEYFSETQRNKGNFPGRFSGRQFSNSRSEMNVSTLELGDSALYLCASSLTGVISGANVLTFGAGSRLTVL.

The rearrangement joins TRBV28 to TRBJ2-7; tentative D call: TRBD2 (6 bases). CDR3 length: 13 residues. Germline CDR1 reads MDHEN; CDR2 reads SYDVKM. The V and J ends lost 5 bases and 1 base respectively, with 9 bases between them. The CDR3 bases are TGTGCCAGCAGTGGGACTCGGTCCTACGAGCAGTACTTC. It is translated as CASSGTRSYEQYF.

The CDR3 protein is CASSHPGGYEQYF. The CDR3 DNA reads as TGTGCCAGCAGCCACCCGGGGGGCTACGAGCAGTACTTC. The rearrangement joins TRBV14 to TRBJ2-7; 7 positions match TRBD2. The junction had 2 bases not matched to a gene; V was cut back by 3 bases and J by 3 bases. This CDR3 is built from 13 residues. Germline CDR1 and CDR2: SGHDN and FVKESK.

The chain links TRBV30 to TRBJ1-4, with 7 bases aligning to TRBD1. After removal of 4 bases from V and 3 bases from J, the junction contained 8 bases not matched to a gene. CDR1 and CDR2 (germline): GTSNPN, SVGIG (reference sequence). The CDR3 is 15 amino acids. CDR3 in amino acids: CAWTRRGLANEKLFF. The CDR3 bases are TGTGCCTGGACCCGGAGGGGGCTGGCTAATGAAAAACTGTTTTTT.

This clone was detected only once. The chain joins TRBV6-1 to TRBJ1-4, with D perhaps TRBD1 (6 bases). From germline, CDR1 is MNHNS and CDR2 SASEGT. This CDR3 has 13 amino acids. V was shortened by 7 bases and J by 4 bases, with 10 bases between the two germline ends. The CDR3 reads CASKGGGNEKLFF. Written as DNA, the CDR3 is TGTGCCAGCAAGGGGGGGGGTAATGAAAAACTGTTTTTT.

This clone was picked up one time. This chain connects TRBV6-1 to TRBJ1-5; D may be TRBD1 (6 bases). V was shortened by 8 bases and J by 5 bases, with 19 bases between the two germline ends. This CDR3 is built from 15 residues. CDR1 is MNHNS and CDR2 is SASEGT in the germline V gene. This CDR3 reads CASLFDRLVYQPQHF. The CDR3 DNA reads TGTGCCAGCCTTTTCGACAGGCTAGTCTATCAGCCCCAGCATTTT.

The CDR3 DNA follows: TGTGCCAGCAGTGAGCGACAGGGCGGCTATGGCTACACCTTC. This translates into CASSERQGGYGYTF. The chain couples TRBV6-5 to TRBJ1-2, with TRBD1 matching 7 bases. Germline CDR1 is MNHEY and CDR2 is SVGAGI. J lost 4 bases, V lost 5 bases, and 7 bases had no gene match. This CDR3 is built from 14 residues.

This clone was picked up one time. In nucleotides, the CDR3 is TGTGCCAGCGATAAACAGGTCACCGGGGAGCTGTTTTTT. This encodes CASDKQVTGELFF. This chain links TRBV7-9 with TRBJ2-2; D perhaps matches TRBD1 (5 bases). CDR1 is SEHNR and CDR2 is FQNEAQ in the germline V gene (reference sequence). The CDR3 totals 13 residues. V was cut by 8 bases and J by 4 bases, with 11 bases left in between.

This clone appeared a single time. In nucleotides, the CDR3 is TGTGCCAGCAGCCCCCCGGGACAGAGAATCTATGGCTACACCTTC. Its translation is CASSPPGQRIYGYTF. J is TRBJ1-2 and V is TRBV7-2, with 7 bases matching TRBD1. The V gene end was trimmed by 5 bases and the J gene end by 4 bases; junction bases not matched to a gene: 10. The germline CDR1 and CDR2 sequences are SGHTA and FQGNSA. The CDR3 has 15 amino acids. The full variable domain, completed using reference TRBV7-2 and TRBJ1-2, is GAGVSQSPSNKVTEKGKDVELRCDPISGHTALYWYRQSLGQGLEFLIYFQGNSAPDKSGLPSDRFSAERTGGSVSTLTIQRTQQEDSAVYLCASSPPGQRIYGYTFGSGTRLTVV.